This T cell receptor (beta chain) was observed in a study of siplizumab effects on memory and regulatory T cells. Data came from immunoSEQ multiplex PCR; TCRdb stores just in-frame clones and leaves some out. The table includes some 120,000 clones, about 94% detected once. V shed 5 bases and J 6 bases; nucleotides not matched to a gene: 8. Per germline, CDR1 SGHTA and CDR2 FQGNSA. The CDR3 is made up of 15 amino acids. As concerns this clone: What it binds is unknown.

The study's findings and limits: In unstimulated cells, naive T cells appeared more diverse than memory T cells and seemed major alloresponse contributors.

This clonotype originated in a human donor in good health. The sequenced sample consisted of non-Treg CD4+ T cells sorted from blood. The V call is TRBV7-2, the J call TRBJ1-5; 9 nucleotides match TRBD1. The CDR3 spells CASSPSRQGGQPQHF. In DNA, the CDR3 is TGTGCCAGCAGCCCTTCGCGACAGGGGGGTCAGCCCCAGCATTTT.